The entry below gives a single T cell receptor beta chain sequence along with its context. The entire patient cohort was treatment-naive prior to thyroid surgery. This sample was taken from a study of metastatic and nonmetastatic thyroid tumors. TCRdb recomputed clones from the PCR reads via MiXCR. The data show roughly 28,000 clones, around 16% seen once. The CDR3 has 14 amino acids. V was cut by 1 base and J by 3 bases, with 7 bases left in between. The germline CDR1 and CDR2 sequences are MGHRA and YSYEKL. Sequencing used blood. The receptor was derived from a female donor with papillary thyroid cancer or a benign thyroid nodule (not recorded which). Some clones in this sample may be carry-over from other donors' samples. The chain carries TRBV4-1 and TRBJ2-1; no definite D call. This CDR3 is CASSQVGSYNEQFF. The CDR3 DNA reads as TGCGCCAGCAGCCAAGTGGGCAGCTACAATGAGCAGTTCTTC.